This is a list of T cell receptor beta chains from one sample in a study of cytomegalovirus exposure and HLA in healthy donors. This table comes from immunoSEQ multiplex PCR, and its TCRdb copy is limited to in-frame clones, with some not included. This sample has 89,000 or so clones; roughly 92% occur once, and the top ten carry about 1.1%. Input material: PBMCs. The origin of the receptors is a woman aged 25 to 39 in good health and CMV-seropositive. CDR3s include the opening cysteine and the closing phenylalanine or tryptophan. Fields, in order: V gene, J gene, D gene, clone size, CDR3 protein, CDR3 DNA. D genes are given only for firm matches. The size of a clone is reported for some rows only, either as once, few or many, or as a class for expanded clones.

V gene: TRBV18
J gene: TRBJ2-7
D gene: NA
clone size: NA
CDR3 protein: CASSPSVTGRFYEQYF
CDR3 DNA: TGTGCCAGCTCACCATCGGTCACAGGACGATTCTACGAGCAGTACTTC

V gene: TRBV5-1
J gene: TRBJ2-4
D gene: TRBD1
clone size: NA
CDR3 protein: CASSWGDRDIQYF
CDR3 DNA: TGCGCCAGCAGCTGGGGGGACAGGGACATTCAGTACTTC

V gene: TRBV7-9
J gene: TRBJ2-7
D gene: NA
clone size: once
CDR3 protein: CASSLEGGGYEQYF
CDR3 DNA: TGTGCCAGCAGCTTAGAGGGAGGGGGGTACGAGCAGTACTTC

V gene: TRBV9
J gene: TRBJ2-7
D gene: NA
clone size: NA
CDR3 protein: CASSVAWGDYEQYF
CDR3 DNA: TGTGCCAGCAGCGTAGCTTGGGGGGACTACGAGCAGTACTTC

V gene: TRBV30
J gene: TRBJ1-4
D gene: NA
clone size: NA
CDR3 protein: CAWSVRVGATKQTNEKLFF
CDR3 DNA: TGTGCCTGGAGTGTACGAGTTGGGGCTACAAAACAAACTAATGAAAAACTGTTTTTT

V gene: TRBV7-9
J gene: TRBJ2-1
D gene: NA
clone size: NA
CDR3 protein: CSSKGFYPTPGVYNEQFF
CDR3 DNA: TGTTCTTCGAAGGGTTTTTACCCAACCCCCGGGGTGTACAATGAGCAGTTCTTC

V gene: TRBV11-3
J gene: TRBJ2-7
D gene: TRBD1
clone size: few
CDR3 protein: CASSMGQGTGEQYF
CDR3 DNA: TGTGCCAGCAGTATGGGACAGGGGACGGGCGAGCAGTACTTC

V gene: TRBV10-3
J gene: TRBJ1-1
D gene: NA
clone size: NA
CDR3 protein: CAISKAGENTEAFF
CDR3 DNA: TGTGCCATCAGTAAAGCAGGGGAGAACACTGAAGCTTTCTTT

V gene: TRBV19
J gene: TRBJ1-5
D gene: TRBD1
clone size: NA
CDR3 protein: CASSYLPGQGYQPQHF
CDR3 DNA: TGTGCCAGTAGTTACCTTCCGGGACAGGGGTATCAGCCCCAGCATTTT

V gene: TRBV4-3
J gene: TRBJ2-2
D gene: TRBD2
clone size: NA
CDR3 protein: CASSQLAGTGTGELFF
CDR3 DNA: TGCGCCAGCAGCCAATTAGCGGGGACGGGGACCGGGGAGCTGTTTTTT